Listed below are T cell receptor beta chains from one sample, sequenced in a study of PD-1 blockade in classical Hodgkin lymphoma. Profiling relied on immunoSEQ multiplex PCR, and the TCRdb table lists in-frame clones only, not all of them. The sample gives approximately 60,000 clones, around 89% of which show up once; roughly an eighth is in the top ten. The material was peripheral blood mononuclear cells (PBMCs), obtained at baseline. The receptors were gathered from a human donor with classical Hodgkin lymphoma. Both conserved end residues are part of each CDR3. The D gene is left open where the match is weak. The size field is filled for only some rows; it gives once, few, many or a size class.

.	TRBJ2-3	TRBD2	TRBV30	CAWASGGTQYF	TGTGCCTGGGCTAGCGGGGGAACGCAGTATTTT
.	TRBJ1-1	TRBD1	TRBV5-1	CASSFTGDTEAFF	TGCGCCAGCAGCTTTACAGGGGACACTGAAGCTTTCTTT
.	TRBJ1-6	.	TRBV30	CAWSVNQGINSPLHF	TGTGCCTGGAGTGTCAATCAGGGTATTAATTCACCCCTCCACTTT
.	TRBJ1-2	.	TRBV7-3	CASSLTSPPAFYGYTF	TGTGCCAGCAGCTTAACGTCGCCACCCGCCTTCTATGGCTACACCTTC
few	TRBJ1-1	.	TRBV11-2	CASSLTGGMNTEAFF	TGTGCCAGCAGCTTAACAGGAGGAATGAACACTGAAGCTTTCTTT
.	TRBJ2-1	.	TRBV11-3	CASSLEGDNIDEQFF	TGTGCCAGCAGCTTAGAGGGGGACAACATCGATGAGCAGTTCTTC
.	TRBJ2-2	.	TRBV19	CASRFPGEYTGELFF	TGTGCGAGTAGATTTCCAGGGGAGTACACCGGGGAGCTGTTTTTT
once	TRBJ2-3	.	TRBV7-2	CASSLERWSTDTQYF	TGTGCCAGCAGCTTGGAAAGGTGGAGCACAGATACGCAGTATTTT
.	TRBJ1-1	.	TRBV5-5	CASSLLGQTNTEAFF	TGTGCCAGCAGCTTGTTAGGACAGACAAACACTGAAGCTTTCTTT
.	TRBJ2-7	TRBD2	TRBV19	CASSPRTSGGLSLYEQYF	TGTGCCAGTAGTCCCCGGACTAGCGGGGGTCTATCCCTCTACGAGCAGTACTTC
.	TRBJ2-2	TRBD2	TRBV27	CASSLYLAGGPWTGELFF	TGTGCCAGCAGTTTGTATCTAGCGGGGGGGCCCTGGACCGGGGAGCTGTTTTTT
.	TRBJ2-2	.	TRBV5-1	CASSLRGSGGELFF	TGCGCCAGCAGCTTGCGAGGATCGGGCGGGGAGCTGTTTTTT
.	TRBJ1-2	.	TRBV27	CASRDRSGGNYGYTF	TGTGCCAGCAGGGACCGGTCTGGGGGCAACTATGGCTACACCTTC
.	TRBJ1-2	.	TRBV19	CASTSPEWGNYGYTF	TGTGCCAGTACCTCCCCTGAGTGGGGGAATTATGGCTACACCTTC
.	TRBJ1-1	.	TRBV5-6	CASSLPGVTEAFF	TGTGCCAGCAGCTTACCGGGGGTGACTGAAGCTTTCTTT
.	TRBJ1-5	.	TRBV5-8	CASSLVMGAGNQPQHF	TGTGCCAGCAGCTTGGTAATGGGGGCGGGCAATCAGCCCCAGCATTTT
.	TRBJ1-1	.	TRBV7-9	CASSLDGVTEAFF	TGTGCCAGCAGCTTAGACGGGGTCACTGAAGCTTTCTTT
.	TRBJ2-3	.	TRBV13	CASSQASTVGADTQYF	TGTGCCAGCAGCCAAGCCTCCACGGTAGGCGCAGATACGCAGTATTTT
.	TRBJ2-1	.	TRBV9	CASSRVDSPYNEQFF	TGTGCCAGCAGCCGGGTGGACTCCCCTTACAATGAGCAGTTCTTC
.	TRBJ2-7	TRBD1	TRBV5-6	CASSLLGQLFYEQYF	TGTGCCAGCAGCTTACTGGGACAGTTATTCTACGAGCAGTACTTC
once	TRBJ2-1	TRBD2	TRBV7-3	CASSSYGGGLLNEQFF	TGTGCCAGCAGCTCCTATGGCGGGGGGCTCTTGAATGAGCAGTTCTTC
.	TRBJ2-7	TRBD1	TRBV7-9	CASSLADRGGSYEQYF	TGTGCCAGCAGCTTAGCAGACAGGGGAGGCTCCTACGAGCAGTACTTC
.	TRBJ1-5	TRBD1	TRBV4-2	CASSPTGAGQPQHF	TGTGCCAGCAGCCCGACAGGGGCCGGGCAGCCCCAGCATTTT
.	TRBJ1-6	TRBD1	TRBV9	CASSDNPGQGVSYNSPLHF	TGTGCCAGCAGTGATAATCCGGGACAGGGGGTCTCCTATAATTCACCCCTCCACTTT
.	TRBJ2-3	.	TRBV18	CASSPRAGPTDTQYF	TGTGCCAGCTCACCACGGGCAGGGCCCACCGATACGCAGTATTTT
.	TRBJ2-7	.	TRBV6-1	CASSDGPTYEQYF	TGTGCCAGCAGTGACGGCCCAACCTACGAGCAGTACTTC
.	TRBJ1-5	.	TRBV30	CAWSLNLVSGYTYSNQPQHF	TGTGCCTGGAGCCTAAATCTTGTGTCAGGGTATACCTATAGCAATCAGCCCCAGCATTTT
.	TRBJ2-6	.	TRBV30	CAWSGHTNSGANVLTF	TGTGCCTGGAGCGGACACACGAACTCTGGGGCCAACGTCCTGACTTTC
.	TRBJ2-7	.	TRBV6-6	CASSLGHLHYEQYF	TGTGCCAGCAGTTTGGGACATCTCCACTACGAGCAGTACTTC
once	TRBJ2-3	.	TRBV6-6	CASRLGPRNTDTQYF	TGTGCCAGCAGATTGGGACCGAGAAACACAGATACGCAGTATTTT
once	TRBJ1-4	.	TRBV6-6	CASSYLSLGGEKLFF	TGTGCCAGCAGTTACCTTAGTCTGGGCGGTGAAAAACTGTTTTTT
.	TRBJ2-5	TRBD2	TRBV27	CASSLTGLAGLETQYF	TGTGCCAGCAGTTTGACGGGACTAGCGGGGTTGGAGACCCAGTACTTC
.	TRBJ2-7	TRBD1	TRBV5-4	CASSIQGNTNEQYF	TGTGCCAGCAGTATACAGGGGAATACGAACGAGCAGTACTTC
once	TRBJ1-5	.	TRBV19	CASSIVDSSHNQPQHF	TGTGCCAGTAGTATCGTTGACAGCTCACACAATCAGCCCCAGCATTTT
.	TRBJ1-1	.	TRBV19	CARVLARNTEAFF	TGTGCCAGGGTACTGGCCCGGAACACTGAAGCTTTCTTT
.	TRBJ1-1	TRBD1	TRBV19	CASRWTGLSVNTEAFF	TGTGCCAGTCGATGGACAGGCCTCTCCGTGAACACTGAAGCTTTCTTT
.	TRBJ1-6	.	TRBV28	CASSLGNINSPLHF	TGTGCCAGCAGTTTAGGTAACATTAATTCACCCCTCCACTTT
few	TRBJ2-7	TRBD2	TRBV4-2	CASSPRGGSTQRGPYEQYF	TGTGCCAGCAGCCCTCGGGGGGGTAGTACACAGCGGGGGCCCTACGAGCAGTACTTC
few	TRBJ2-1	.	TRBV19	CASSMTGNNDEQFF	TGTGCCAGTAGTATGACAGGTAACAACGATGAGCAGTTCTTC
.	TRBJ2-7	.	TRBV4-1	CASSQDSGRQPYEQYF	TGCGCCAGCAGCCAAGATTCGGGGAGACAGCCTTACGAGCAGTACTTC
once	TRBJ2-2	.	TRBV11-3	CASSLRTSNTGELFF	TGTGCCAGCAGCTTACGGACATCGAACACCGGGGAGCTGTTTTTT
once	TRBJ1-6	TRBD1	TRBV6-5	CASSRDSNNSPLHF	TGTGCCAGCAGCCGGGACAGTAATAATTCACCCCTCCACTTT
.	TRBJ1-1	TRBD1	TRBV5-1	CASSPGQGIKDMNTEAFF	TGCGCCAGCAGTCCGGGACAGGGCATAAAGGACATGAACACTGAAGCTTTCTTT
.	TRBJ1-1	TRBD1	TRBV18	CASSPPRQGLNTEAFF	TGTGCCAGCTCACCACCTCGACAGGGGCTAAACACTGAAGCTTTCTTT
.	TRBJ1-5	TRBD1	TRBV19	CASNTGGGNQPQHF	TGTGCCAGTAATACAGGGGGGGGCAATCAGCCCCAGCATTTT
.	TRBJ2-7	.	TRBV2	CASSDRTSSYEQYF	TGTGCCAGCAGTGATCGGACGAGCTCCTACGAGCAGTACTTC
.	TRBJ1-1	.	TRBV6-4	CASSVDSGGAGTEAFF	TGTGCCAGCAGTGTAGATTCTGGTGGGGCAGGGACTGAAGCTTTCTTT
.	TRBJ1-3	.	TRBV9	CASSAQGFSGNTIYF	TGTGCCAGCAGCGCTCAGGGGTTTTCTGGAAACACCATATATTTT
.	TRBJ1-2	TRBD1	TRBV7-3	CASSRGRQEGAYGYTF	TGTGCCAGCAGCCGAGGGCGGCAGGAGGGGGCCTATGGCTACACCTTC
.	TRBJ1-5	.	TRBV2	CASYAGGAGNQPQHF	TGTGCCAGCTACGCGGGGGGCGCAGGCAATCAGCCCCAGCATTTT